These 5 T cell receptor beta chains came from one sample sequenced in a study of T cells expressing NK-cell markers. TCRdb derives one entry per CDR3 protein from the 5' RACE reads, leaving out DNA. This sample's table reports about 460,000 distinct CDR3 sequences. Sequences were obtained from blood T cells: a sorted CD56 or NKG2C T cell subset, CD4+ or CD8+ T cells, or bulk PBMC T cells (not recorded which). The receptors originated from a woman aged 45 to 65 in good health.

The CDR3: CASSLAGRRYNEQFF. The chain has TRBV5-1 and TRBJ2-1; TCRdb reports TRBD1, a call that lacks DNA to check it against. The germline V gene encodes CDR1 SGHRS and CDR2 YFSETQ. CDR3 length: 15 residues.

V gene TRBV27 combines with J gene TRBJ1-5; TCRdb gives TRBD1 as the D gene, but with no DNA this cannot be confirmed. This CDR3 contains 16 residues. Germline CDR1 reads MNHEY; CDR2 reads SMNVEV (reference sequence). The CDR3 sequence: CASSPRTGRLAEPQHF.

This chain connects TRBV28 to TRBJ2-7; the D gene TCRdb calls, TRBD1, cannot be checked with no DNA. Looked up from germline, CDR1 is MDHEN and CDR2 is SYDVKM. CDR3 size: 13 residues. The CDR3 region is CASSLGQGREQYF.

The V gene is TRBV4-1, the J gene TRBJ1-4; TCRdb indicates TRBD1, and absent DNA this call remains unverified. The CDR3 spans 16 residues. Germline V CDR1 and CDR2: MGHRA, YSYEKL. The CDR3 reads CASSQDGGQYNEKLFF.

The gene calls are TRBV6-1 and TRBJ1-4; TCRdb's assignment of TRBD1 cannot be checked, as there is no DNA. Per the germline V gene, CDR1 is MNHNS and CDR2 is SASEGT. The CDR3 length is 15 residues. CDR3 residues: CASSETQGKGEKLFF.